A selection of T cell receptor beta chains follows, all from one sample in a study of T-cell memory formation after mild COVID-19. TCRdb re-derived calls from the 5' RACE reads in MiXCR, one entry per CDR3 protein. The sample consists of fewer than 250,000 distinct CDR3 sequences, around 16% of them appearing once. The sequencing input was PBMCs or a T cell subset sorted from them (not recorded which). These receptors all stem from an adult woman who had mild COVID-19 (a few samples of this study predate the infection). Cell type and time point are not known. The CDR3 runs from the conserved cysteine through the conserved F or W. A D gene is named only where the DNA matches it firmly. Where a row states a size, it is once, few, many or the class of an expanded clone; other rows omit it.

j_call v_call d_call clone_size cdr3_nt cdr3_aa
TRBJ2-2 TRBV9 . many TGTGCCAGCAGCCCCAGGGGCACCGGGGAGCTGTTTTTT CASSPRGTGELFF
TRBJ2-1 TRBV12-3/TRBV12-4 . many TGTGCCAGCAGTCCCGGCCAGTACGGCGGGCAGTTCTTC CASSPGQYGGQFF
TRBJ1-2 TRBV29-1 . few TGCAGCGTTGAAGTTTGGGACAACTATGGCTACACCTTC CSVEVWDNYGYTF
TRBJ2-2 TRBV12-3/TRBV12-4 . many TGTGCCAGCAGTCATACCCTAGGGTCGGGAACCGGGGAGCTGTTTTTT CASSHTLGSGTGELFF
TRBJ1-1 TRBV7-2 . few TGTGCCAGCAGCTCGCACACGGTGAGGGGGACTGAAGCTTTCTTT CASSSHTVRGTEAFF
TRBJ2-1 TRBV12-3/TRBV12-4 TRBD2 . TGTGCCAGCAGCCAAACTAGCGGGGGGTACAATGAGCAGTTCTTC CASSQTSGGYNEQFF
TRBJ2-1 TRBV30 TRBD2 few TGTGCCCGGGGAAGCGGGGGGGTTTCGGTGCAGTTCTTC CARGSGGVSVQFF
TRBJ1-5 TRBV12-5 . . TGTGCTAGTGGCGGGGGAGGCAATCAGCCCCAGCATTTT CASGGGGNQPQHF
TRBJ2-2 TRBV5-6 . few TGTGCCAGCAGCTTAACTATACCCGCCGGGGAGCTGTTTTTT CASSLTIPAGELFF
TRBJ2-7 TRBV6-6 . . TGTGCCAGCACTCCAGGCGGAACTAGAGACTACGAGCAGTACTTC CASTPGGTRDYEQYF
TRBJ2-5 TRBV4-2 . few TGTGCCAGCAGCCCCCGTGCTAATCTGGGCCAAGAGACCCAGTACTTC CASSPRANLGQETQYF
TRBJ2-1 TRBV6-5 . few TGTGCCAGCAGTTATCCAGGGCAGGGTGGCAATGAGCAGTTCTTC CASSYPGQGGNEQFF
TRBJ1-1 TRBV3-1 TRBD1 once TGTGCCAGCAGCCAAATGACAGGGAGCACTGAAGCTTTCTTT CASSQMTGSTEAFF
TRBJ1-1 TRBV29-1 . many TGCAGCGGTGGCCAGGGTGGGGACACTGAAGCTTTCTTT CSGGQGGDTEAFF
TRBJ2-7 TRBV5-1 TRBD1 . TGCGCCAGCAGCCGGGACAGGAGCTTATACGAGCAGTACTTC CASSRDRSLYEQYF
TRBJ1-5 TRBV12-3/TRBV12-4 . . TGTGCCAGCAGTTTAGCCCTCGTACGCCAGCCCCAGCATTTT CASSLALVRQPQHF
TRBJ2-5 TRBV5-1 . few TGCGCCAGCAGCTTGGGTGGACTTCCTCAAGAGACCCAGTACTTC CASSLGGLPQETQYF
TRBJ2-3 TRBV6-2/TRBV6-3 . . TGTGCCAGCGGGTTTCCGGGATCGGCAGATACGCAGTATTTT CASGFPGSADTQYF
TRBJ2-1 TRBV6-2/TRBV6-3 . many TGTGCCAGCAGTTACGATGGTAGGGAGCAGTTCTTC CASSYDGREQFF
TRBJ2-3 TRBV20-1 . . TGCAGTGCACCCAGTGGGGGAATCGGAGATACGCAGTATTTT CSAPSGGIGDTQYF
TRBJ2-3 TRBV9 TRBD2 . TGTGCCAGCACCCAGCGGGGGGTGATAGATACGCAGTATTTT CASTQRGVIDTQYF
TRBJ1-5 TRBV20-1 . few TGCAGTGCTAGAGACAGGGTGTTCGGGCAGCCCCAGCATTTT CSARDRVFGQPQHF
TRBJ2-3 TRBV3-1 TRBD2 few TGTGCCAGCAGCCGGGGACTAGCGGGAGATACGCAGTATTTT CASSRGLAGDTQYF
TRBJ2-5 TRBV29-1 . few TGCAGCGTGATGGACACCCCTCAAGAGACCCAGTACTTC CSVMDTPQETQYF
TRBJ2-3 TRBV7-9 . few TGTGCCAGCAGCCGAGCGGGAGACAGGGCTGCAGATACGCAGTATTTT CASSRAGDRAADTQYF
TRBJ1-1 TRBV3-1 . . TGTGCCAGCAAGAGTGGAAGGAGCACTGAAGCTTTCTTT CASKSGRSTEAFF
TRBJ1-2 TRBV7-8 . few TGTGCCAGCAGCTTAAATCGGACGGGACCCATCTGCTACACCTTC CASSLNRTGPICYTF
TRBJ1-4 TRBV6-1 . few TGTGCCAGCAGTGGAGTACTTAATGAAAAACTGTTTTTT CASSGVLNEKLFF
TRBJ2-1 TRBV6-5 . many TGTGCCAGCAGCGCTCGAGAGGGTGAGCAGTTCTTC CASSAREGEQFF
TRBJ2-7 TRBV12-3/TRBV12-4 . . TGTGCCAGCAGTTTTGATTTGGGTTACGAGCAGTACTTC CASSFDLGYEQYF
TRBJ2-7 TRBV6-5 . . TGTGCCAGCAGTTACAGCGGCGGGATAGGGGAGCAGTACTTC CASSYSGGIGEQYF
TRBJ2-5 TRBV7-7 . . TGTGCCAGCAGCTTTAGTCGAGGCGAGACCCAGTACTTC CASSFSRGETQYF
TRBJ1-2 TRBV6-5 TRBD1 . TGTGCCAGCAGTTACGGGACAGGGGTACAGGGTGGCTACACCTTC CASSYGTGVQGGYTF
TRBJ1-1 TRBV24-1 TRBD1 many TGTGCCACCAGTGATTCCCGACAGGGGGGGCACACTGAAGCTTTCTTT CATSDSRQGGHTEAFF
TRBJ1-1 TRBV12-3/TRBV12-4 . few TGTGCCAGCAGGGTCACTGAAGCTTTCTTT CASRVTEAFF
TRBJ1-1 TRBV20-1 . few TGCAGTGCCATAATCGGGGGCACTGAAGCTTTCTTT CSAIIGGTEAFF
TRBJ2-3 TRBV12-3/TRBV12-4 . . TGTGCCAGCAGTTTTAGTGCGTTCGGGACAGATACGCAGTATTTT CASSFSAFGTDTQYF
TRBJ1-1 TRBV7-9 TRBD1 few TGTGCCGACGGGGACAGGGGGTTTACTGAAGCTTTCTTT CADGDRGFTEAFF
TRBJ2-7 TRBV4-3 . . TGCGCCAGCAGCCCGAAGATAATCGGACAGACCTACGAGCAGTACTTC CASSPKIIGQTYEQYF
TRBJ2-7 TRBV5-1 TRBD2 many TGCGCCAGCAGCTCGAGCGGGAGCTCCTACGAGCAGTACTTC CASSSSGSSYEQYF
TRBJ1-1 TRBV2 TRBD1 few TGTGCCAGCAGATTAGAGGCAGGGGGCACTGAAGCTTTCTTT CASRLEAGGTEAFF
TRBJ2-1 TRBV24-1 . few TGTGCCACCAGTCGGGAGTCGGGGGATGAGCAGTTCTTC CATSRESGDEQFF
TRBJ2-7 TRBV4-1 TRBD2 many TGCGCCAGCAGCCATGGACGGGCCGGGGGGAGTTCGTACGAGCAGTACTTC CASSHGRAGGSSYEQYF
TRBJ2-2 TRBV12-3/TRBV12-4 . many TGTGCCAGCCAGCGACAGCTCGCGAACACCGGGGAGCTGTTTTTT CASQRQLANTGELFF
TRBJ2-7 TRBV7-9 TRBD1 . TGTGCCAGCAGCTTCGCCCAGGGGGCGGGTGAGCAGTACTTC CASSFAQGAGEQYF
TRBJ2-7 TRBV21-1 . . TGTGCCAGCAGCACCCGTGAGCAGTACTTC CASSTREQYF
TRBJ2-7 TRBV27 . few TGTGCCAGCAGCCGGGGGTTCAGCAGCTCCTACGAGCAGTACTTC CASSRGFSSSYEQYF
TRBJ1-1 TRBV7-2 TRBD1 . TGTGCCAGCAGCCCCATTCAGGGACAGGGTAACACTGAAGCTTTCTTT CASSPIQGQGNTEAFF